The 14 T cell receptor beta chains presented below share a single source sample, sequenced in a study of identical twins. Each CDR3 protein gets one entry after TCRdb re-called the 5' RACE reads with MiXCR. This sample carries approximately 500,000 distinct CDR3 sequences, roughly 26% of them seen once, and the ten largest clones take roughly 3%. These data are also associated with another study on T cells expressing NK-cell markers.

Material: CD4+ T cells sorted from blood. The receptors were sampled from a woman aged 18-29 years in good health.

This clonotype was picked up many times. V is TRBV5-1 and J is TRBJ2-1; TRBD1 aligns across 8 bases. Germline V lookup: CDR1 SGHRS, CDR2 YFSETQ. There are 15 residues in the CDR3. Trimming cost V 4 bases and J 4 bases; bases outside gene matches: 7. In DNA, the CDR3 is TGCGCCAGCAGCCTGACAGGGGCGAAATACAATGAGCAGTTCTTC. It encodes CASSLTGAKYNEQFF.

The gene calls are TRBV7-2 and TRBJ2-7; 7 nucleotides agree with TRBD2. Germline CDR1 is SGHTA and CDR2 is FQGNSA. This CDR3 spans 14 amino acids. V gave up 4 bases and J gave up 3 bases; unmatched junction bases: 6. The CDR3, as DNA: TGTGCCAGCAGCTCCCCCGGGACTAACTACGAGCAGTACTTC. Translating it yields CASSSPGTNYEQYF.

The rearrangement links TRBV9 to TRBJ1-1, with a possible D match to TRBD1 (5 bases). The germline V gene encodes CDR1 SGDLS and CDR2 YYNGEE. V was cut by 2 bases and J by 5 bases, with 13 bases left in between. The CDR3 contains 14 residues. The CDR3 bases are TGTGCCAGCAGCGTGGGCCCGCGGGGGACTGAAGCTTTCTTT. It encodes CASSVGPRGTEAFF.

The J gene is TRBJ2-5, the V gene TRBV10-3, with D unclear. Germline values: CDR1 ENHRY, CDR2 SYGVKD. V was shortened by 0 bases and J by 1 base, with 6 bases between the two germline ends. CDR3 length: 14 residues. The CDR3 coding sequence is TGTGCCATCAGTGAGTCATTGGCCCAAGAGACCCAGTACTTC. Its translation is CAISESLAQETQYF.

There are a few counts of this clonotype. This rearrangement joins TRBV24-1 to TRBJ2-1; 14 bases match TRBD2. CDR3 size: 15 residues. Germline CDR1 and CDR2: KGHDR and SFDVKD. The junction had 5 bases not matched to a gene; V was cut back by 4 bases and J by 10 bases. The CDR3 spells CATSEGTSGRSEQFF. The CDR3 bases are TGTGCCACCAGTGAAGGGACTAGCGGGAGAAGCGAGCAGTTCTTC.

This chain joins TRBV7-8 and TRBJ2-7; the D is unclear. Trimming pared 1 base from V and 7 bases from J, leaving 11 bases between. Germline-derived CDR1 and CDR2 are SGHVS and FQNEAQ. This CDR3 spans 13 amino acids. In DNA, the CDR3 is TGTGCCAGCAGCTTAGAACTCCCCTGGGAGCAGTACTTC. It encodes CASSLELPWEQYF.

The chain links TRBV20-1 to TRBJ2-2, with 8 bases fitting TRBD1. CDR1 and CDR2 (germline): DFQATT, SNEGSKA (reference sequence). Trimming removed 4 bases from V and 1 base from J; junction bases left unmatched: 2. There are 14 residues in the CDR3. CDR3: CSAIQGGNTGELFF. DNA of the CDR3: TGCAGTGCTATACAGGGGGGGAACACCGGGGAGCTGTTTTTT.

CDR3 region: CASSRNRGSYNEQFF. CDR3 coding DNA: TGTGCCAGCAGCCGAAACAGGGGCTCCTACAATGAGCAGTTCTTC. The chain employs TRBV2 and TRBJ2-1, with TRBD1 matching 7 bases. V dropped 6 bases and J dropped 0; count of bases not matched to a gene: 5. CDR1 is SNHLY, CDR2 FYNNEI, per germline. CDR3 length: 15 residues.

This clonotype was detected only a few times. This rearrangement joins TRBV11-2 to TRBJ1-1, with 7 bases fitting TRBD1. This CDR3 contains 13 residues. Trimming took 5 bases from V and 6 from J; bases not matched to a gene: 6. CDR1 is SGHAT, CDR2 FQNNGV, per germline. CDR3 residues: CASSQGGGAEAFF. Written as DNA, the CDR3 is TGTGCCAGCAGCCAAGGAGGGGGCGCTGAAGCTTTCTTT. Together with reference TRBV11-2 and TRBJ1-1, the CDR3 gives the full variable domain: EAGVAQSPRYKIIEKRQSVAFWCNPISGHATLYWYQQILGQGPKLLIQFQNNGVVDDSQLPKDRFSAERLKGVDSTLKIQPAKLEDSAVYLCASSQGGGAEAFFGQGTRLTVV.

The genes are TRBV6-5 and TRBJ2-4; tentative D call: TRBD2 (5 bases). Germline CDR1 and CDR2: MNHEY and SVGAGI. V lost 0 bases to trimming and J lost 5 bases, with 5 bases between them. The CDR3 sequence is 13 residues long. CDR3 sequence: CASSYSGENIQYF. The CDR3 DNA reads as TGTGCCAGCAGTTACTCCGGGGAAAACATTCAGTACTTC.

Here the CDR3 reads CASSYAGDGNLISKNIQYF. CDR3 DNA sequence: TGTGCCAGCAGCTACGCAGGGGATGGGAACTTGATCTCCAAAAACATTCAGTACTTC. V and J are TRBV6-2 or TRBV6-3 and TRBJ2-4, with D tentatively TRBD1 (6 bases). The CDR3 sequence is 19 residues long. Germline V CDR1 and CDR2: MNHEY, SVGEGT. Trimming took 6 bases from V and 2 from J, leaving 26 bases between them.

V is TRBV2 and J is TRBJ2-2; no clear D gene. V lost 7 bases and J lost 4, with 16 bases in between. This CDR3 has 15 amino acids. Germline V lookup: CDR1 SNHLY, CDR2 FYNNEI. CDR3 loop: CASKYNPLSTGELFF. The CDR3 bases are TGTGCCAGCAAGTACAATCCGCTGAGCACCGGGGAGCTGTTTTTT.

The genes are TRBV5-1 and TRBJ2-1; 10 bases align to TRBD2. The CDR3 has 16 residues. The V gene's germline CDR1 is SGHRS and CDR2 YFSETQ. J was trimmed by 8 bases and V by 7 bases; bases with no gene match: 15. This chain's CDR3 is CASGSTLAGGRDEQFF. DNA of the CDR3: TGCGCCAGCGGCTCGACATTAGCGGGAGGTCGAGATGAGCAGTTCTTC. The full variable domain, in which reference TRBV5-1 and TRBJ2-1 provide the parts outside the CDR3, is KAGVTQTPRYLIKTRGQQVTLSCSPISGHRSVSWYQQTPGQGLQFLFEYFSETQRNKGNFPGRFSGRQFSNSRSEMNVSTLELGDSALYLCASGSTLAGGRDEQFFGPGTRLTVL.

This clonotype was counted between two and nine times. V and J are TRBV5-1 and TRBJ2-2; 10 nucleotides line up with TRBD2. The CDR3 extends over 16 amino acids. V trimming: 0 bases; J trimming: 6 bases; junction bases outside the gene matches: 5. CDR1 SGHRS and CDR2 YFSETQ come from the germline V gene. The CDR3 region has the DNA TGCGCCAGCAGCTTGGGGGGACTAGCGCAAGCCGGGGAGCTGTTTTTT. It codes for CASSLGGLAQAGELFF.